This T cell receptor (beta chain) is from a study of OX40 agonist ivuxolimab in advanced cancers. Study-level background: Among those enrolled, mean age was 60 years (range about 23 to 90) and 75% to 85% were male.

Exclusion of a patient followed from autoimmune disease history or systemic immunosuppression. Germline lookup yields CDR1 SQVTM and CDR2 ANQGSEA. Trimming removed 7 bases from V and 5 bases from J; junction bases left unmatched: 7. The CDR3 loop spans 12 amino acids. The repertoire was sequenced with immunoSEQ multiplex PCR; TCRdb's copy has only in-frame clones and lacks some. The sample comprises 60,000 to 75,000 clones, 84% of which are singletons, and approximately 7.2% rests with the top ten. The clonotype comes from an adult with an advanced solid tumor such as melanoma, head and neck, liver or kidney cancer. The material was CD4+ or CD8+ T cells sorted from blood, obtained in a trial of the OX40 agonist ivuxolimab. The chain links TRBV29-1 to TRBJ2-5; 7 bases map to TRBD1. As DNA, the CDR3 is TGCAGCGGAGGATGGGGACAGGAGACCCAGTACTTC. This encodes CSGGWGQETQYF.